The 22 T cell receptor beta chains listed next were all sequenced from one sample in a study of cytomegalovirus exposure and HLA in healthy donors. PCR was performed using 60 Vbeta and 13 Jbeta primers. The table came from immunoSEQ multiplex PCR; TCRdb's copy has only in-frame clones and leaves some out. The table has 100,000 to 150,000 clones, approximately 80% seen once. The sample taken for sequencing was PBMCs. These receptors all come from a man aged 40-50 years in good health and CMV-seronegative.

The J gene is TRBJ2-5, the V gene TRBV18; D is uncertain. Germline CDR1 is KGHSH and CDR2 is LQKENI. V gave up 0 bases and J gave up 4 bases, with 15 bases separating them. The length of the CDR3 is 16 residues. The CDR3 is CASSPPTQYSRETQYF. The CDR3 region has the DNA TGTGCCAGCTCACCACCGACTCAATATTCGAGAGAGACCCAGTACTTC.

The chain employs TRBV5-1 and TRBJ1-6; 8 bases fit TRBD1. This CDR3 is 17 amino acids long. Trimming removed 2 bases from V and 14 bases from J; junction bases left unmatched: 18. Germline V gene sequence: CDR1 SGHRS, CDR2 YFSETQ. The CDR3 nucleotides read TGCGCCAGCAGCTTCCCCGGGACAGGTTTCCCAAATTGGTCCCTCCACTTT. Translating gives CASSFPGTGFPNWSLHF.

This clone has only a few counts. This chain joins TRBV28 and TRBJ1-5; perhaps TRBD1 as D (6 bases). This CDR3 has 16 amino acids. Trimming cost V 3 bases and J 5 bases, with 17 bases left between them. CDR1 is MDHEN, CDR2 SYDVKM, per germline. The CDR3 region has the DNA TGTGCCAGCAGTTTGGGAGGGGGGGGCGGCTATCAGCCCCAGCATTTT. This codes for CASSLGGGGGYQPQHF.

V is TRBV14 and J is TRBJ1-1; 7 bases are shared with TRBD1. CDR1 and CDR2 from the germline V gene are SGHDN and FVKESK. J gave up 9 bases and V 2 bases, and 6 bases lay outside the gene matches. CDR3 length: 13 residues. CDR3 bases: TGTGCCAGCAGCCAATCCCAACAGGGGCAAGCTTTCTTT. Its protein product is CASSQSQQGQAFF. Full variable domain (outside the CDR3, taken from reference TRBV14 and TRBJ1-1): EAGVTQFPSHSVIEKGQTVTLRCDPISGHDNLYWYRRVMGKEIKFLLHFVKESKQDESGMPNNRFLAERTGGTYSTLKVQPAELEDSGVYFCASSQSQQGQAFFGQGTRLTVV.

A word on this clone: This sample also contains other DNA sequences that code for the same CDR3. CDR3 nucleotide sequence: TGTGCCAGCAGTCTTAGGACTAGCGGCCTTAATGAGCAGTTCTTC. It translates to CASSLRTSGLNEQFF. This chain joins TRBV5-4 and TRBJ2-1, with 10 bases matching TRBD2. CDR1 is SGHNT, CDR2 YYREEE, per germline (reference sequence). Trimming removed 5 bases from V and 7 bases from J; junction bases left unmatched: 9. This CDR3 is built from 15 residues.

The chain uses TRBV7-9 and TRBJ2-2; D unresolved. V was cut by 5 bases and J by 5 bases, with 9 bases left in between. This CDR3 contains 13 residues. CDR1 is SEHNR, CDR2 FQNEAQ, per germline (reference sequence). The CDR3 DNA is TGTGCCAGCAGCCCGGCAGGTACCGGGGAGCTGTTTTTT. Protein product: CASSPAGTGELFF.

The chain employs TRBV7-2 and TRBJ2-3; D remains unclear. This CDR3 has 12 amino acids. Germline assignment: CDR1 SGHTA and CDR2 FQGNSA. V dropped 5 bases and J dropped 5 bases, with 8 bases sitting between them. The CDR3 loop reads CASSPSVDTQYF. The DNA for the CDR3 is TGTGCCAGCAGCCCGAGCGTAGATACGCAGTATTTT.

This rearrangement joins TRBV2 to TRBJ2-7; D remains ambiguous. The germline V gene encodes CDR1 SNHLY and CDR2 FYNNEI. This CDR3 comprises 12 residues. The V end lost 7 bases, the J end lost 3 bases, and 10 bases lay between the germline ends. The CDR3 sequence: CASKKEVYEQYF. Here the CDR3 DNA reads TGTGCCAGCAAAAAAGAGGTCTACGAGCAGTACTTC. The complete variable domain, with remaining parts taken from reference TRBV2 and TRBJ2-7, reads EPEVTQTPSHQVTQMGQEVILRCVPISNHLYFYWYRQILGQKVEFLVSFYNNEISEKSEIFDDQFSVERPDGSNFTLKIRSTKLEDSAMYFCASKKEVYEQYFGPGTRLTVT.

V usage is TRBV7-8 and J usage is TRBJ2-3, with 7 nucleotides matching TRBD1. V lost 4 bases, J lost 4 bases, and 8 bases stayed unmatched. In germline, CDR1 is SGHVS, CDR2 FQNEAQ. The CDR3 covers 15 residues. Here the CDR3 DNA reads TGTGCCAGCAGCTCCCAGACAGGGTTTGCAGATACGCAGTATTTT. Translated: CASSSQTGFADTQYF. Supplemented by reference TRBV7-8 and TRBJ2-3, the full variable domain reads GAGVSQSPRYKVAKRGQDVALRCDPISGHVSLFWYQQALGQGPEFLTYFQNEAQLDKSGLPSDRFFAERPEGSVSTLKIQRTQQEDSAVYLCASSSQTGFADTQYFGPGTRLTVL.

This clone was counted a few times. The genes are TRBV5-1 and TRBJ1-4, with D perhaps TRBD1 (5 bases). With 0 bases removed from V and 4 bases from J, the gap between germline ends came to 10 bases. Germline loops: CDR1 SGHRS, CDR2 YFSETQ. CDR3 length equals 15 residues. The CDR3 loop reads CASSLGQRLNEKLFF. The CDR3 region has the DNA TGCGCCAGCAGCTTGGGACAGAGACTTAATGAAAAACTGTTTTTT.

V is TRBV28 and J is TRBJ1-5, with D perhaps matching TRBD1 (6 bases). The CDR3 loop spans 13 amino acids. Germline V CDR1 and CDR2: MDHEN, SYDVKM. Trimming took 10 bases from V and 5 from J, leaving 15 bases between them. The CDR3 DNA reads TGTGCCACGCATCAGGGGAATCATCAGCCCCAGCATTTT. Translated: CATHQGNHQPQHF.

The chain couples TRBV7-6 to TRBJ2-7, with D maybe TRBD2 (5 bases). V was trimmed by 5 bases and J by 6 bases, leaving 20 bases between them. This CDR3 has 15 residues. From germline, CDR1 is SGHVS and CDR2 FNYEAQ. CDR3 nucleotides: TGTGCCAGCAGCCCGATAGAGGGCCCGGTGGGCGAGCAGTACTTC. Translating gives CASSPIEGPVGEQYF.

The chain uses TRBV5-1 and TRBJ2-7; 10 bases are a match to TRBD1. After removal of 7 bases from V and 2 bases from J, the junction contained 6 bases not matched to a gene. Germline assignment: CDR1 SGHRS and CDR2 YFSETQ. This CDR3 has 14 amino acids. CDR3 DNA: TGCGCCAGCGCCGCCGGGACAGGGGCCTACGAGCAGTACTTC. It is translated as CASAAGTGAYEQYF.

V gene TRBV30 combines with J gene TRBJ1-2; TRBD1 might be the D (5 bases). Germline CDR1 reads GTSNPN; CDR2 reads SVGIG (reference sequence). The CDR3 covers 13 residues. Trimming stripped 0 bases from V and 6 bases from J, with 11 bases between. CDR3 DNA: TGTGCCTGGAGTGTGGGGGGAAGAGATGGCTACACCTTC. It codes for CAWSVGGRDGYTF. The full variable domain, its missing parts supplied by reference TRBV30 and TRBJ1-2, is SQTIHQWPATLVQPVGSPLSLECTVEGTSNPNLYWYRQAAGRGLQLLFYSVGIGQISSEVPQNLSASRPQDRQFILSSKKLLLSDSGFYLCAWSVGGRDGYTFGSGTRLTVV.

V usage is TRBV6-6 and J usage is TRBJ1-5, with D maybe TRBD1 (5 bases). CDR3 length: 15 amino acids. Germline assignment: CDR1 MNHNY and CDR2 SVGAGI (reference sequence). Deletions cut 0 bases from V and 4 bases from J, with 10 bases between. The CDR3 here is CASSYSGAENQPQHF. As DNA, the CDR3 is TGTGCCAGCAGTTACTCTGGGGCAGAGAATCAGCCCCAGCATTTT.

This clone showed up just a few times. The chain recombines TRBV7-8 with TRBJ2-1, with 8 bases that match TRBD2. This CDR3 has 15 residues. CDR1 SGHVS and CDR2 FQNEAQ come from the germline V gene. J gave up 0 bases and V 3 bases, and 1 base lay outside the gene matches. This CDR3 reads CASSLRGDSYNEQFF. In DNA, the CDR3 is TGTGCCAGCAGCTTGCGGGGGGACTCCTACAATGAGCAGTTCTTC.

The CDR3 region is CASSPRRDRPSNYGYTF. The CDR3 DNA reads as TGCGCCAGCAGCCCCCGGAGGGATCGGCCTTCTAACTATGGCTACACCTTC. The chain joins TRBV5-1 to TRBJ1-2; D not resolved. The V and J ends lost 4 bases and 0 bases respectively, with 19 bases between them. CDR3 length: 17 residues. The germline gives CDR1 SGHRS, CDR2 YFSETQ.

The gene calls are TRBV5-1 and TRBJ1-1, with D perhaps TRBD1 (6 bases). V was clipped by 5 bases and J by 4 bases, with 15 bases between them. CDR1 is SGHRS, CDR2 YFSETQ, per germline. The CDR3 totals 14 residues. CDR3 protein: CASRAGDMGTEAFF. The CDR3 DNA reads TGCGCCAGCAGAGCAGGGGATATGGGCACTGAAGCTTTCTTT.

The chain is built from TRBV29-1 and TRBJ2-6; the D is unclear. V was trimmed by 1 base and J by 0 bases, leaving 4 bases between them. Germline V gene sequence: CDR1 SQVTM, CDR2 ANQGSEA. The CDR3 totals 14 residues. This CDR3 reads CSVEGSSGANVLTF. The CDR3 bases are TGCAGCGTTGAAGGCAGCTCTGGGGCCAACGTCCTGACTTTC.

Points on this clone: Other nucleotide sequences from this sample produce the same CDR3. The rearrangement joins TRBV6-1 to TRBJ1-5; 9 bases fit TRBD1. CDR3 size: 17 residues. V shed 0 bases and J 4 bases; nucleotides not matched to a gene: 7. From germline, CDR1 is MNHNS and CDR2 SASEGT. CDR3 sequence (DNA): TGTGCCAGCAGTGAAGCCCCTCCGGGACAGGGTAATCAGCCCCAGCATTTT. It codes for CASSEAPPGQGNQPQHF.

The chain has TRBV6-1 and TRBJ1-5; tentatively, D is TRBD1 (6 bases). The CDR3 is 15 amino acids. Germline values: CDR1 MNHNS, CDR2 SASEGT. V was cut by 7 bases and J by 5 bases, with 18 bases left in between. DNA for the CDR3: TGTGCCAGCACCCATGGTCAGGGGCCTCATCAGCCCCAGCATTTT. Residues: CASTHGQGPHQPQHF.

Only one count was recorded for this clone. CDR3 amino acids: CASSLAPASSGSEQYF. In nucleotides, the CDR3 is TGCGCCAGCAGCTTGGCTCCGGCATCTAGCGGGAGCGAGCAGTACTTC. This chain uses TRBV5-1 with TRBJ2-7; 10 bases fit TRBD2. The CDR3 covers 16 residues. Germline CDR1 reads SGHRS; CDR2 reads YFSETQ. With 0 bases clipped from V and 6 bases from J, the junction kept 9 bases outside the gene matches. The full variable domain, in which reference TRBV5-1 and TRBJ2-7 provide the parts outside the CDR3, is KAGVTQTPRYLIKTRGQQVTLSCSPISGHRSVSWYQQTPGQGLQFLFEYFSETQRNKGNFPGRFSGRQFSNSRSEMNVSTLELGDSALYLCASSLAPASSGSEQYFGPGTRLTVT.